Below are 25 T cell receptor beta chains sequenced from a single sample in a study of blood T cell repertoires in COVID-19. Produced via immunoSEQ multiplex PCR; TCRdb's table is partial and in-frame only. This sample has under 350,000 clones, with 85% to 90% found just once. Sequenced: PBMCs or T cells enriched from blood (not recorded which). The receptors shown here come from a man aged 25-45 years who had recovered from COVID-19.

The chain is built from TRBV29-1 and TRBJ1-2; tentative D call: TRBD1 (6 bases). Germline-derived CDR1 and CDR2 are SQVTM and ANQGSEA. The CDR3 is made up of 13 amino acids. CDR3 protein: CALSGSQGGGYTF. In DNA form, the CDR3 reads TGCGCCCTGTCGGGCTCCCAAGGGGGTGGCTACACCTTC.

The CDR3 coding sequence is TGTGCCACCAGTGATCCCAGACCAGGGGGCGGCTATGGCTACACCTTC. Translated, it gives CATSDPRPGGGYGYTF. This sequence joins TRBV24-1 and TRBJ1-2; 8 bases are shared with TRBD1. Germline V gives CDR1 KGHDR, CDR2 SFDVKD. CDR3 length equals 16 residues. Trimming cost V 3 bases and J 4 bases; bases outside gene matches: 9.

The gene calls are TRBV6-5 and TRBJ1-2, with 10 nucleotides matching TRBD1. Losses at the gene ends were 6 bases for V and 2 bases for J; bases not matched to a gene: 6. The CDR3 length is 15 residues. Germline lookup yields CDR1 MNHEY and CDR2 SVGAGI. The CDR3 loop is CASSRQGALNYGYTF. The CDR3 bases are TGTGCCAGCAGCCGACAGGGGGCCCTGAACTATGGCTACACCTTC.

The chain is built from TRBV4-1 and TRBJ2-7, with D possibly TRBD2 on 5 matching bases. Trimming took off 1 base at V and 3 bases at J, with 13 bases between the two ends. The CDR3 contains 15 residues. Germline V CDR1 and CDR2: MGHRA, YSYEKL. The CDR3 DNA reads as TGCGCCAGCAGCCAAGTTTCGGACGGGGACTACGAGCAGTACTTC. Translated, it gives CASSQVSDGDYEQYF.

The V gene is TRBV27, the J gene TRBJ2-7; no definite D call. Deletions cut 3 bases from V and 8 bases from J, with 17 bases between. The germline V gene encodes CDR1 MNHEY and CDR2 SMNVEV (reference sequence). This CDR3 spans 14 amino acids. CDR3 amino acids: CASSLVDPSDQQYF. CDR3 in DNA: TGTGCCAGCAGTTTGGTAGATCCGTCTGATCAGCAGTACTTC.

The gene calls are TRBV19 and TRBJ2-1; 12 bases fit TRBD2. CDR1 and CDR2 (germline): LNHDA, SQIVND (reference sequence). V was clipped by 3 bases and J by 6 bases; unmatched bases: 3. CDR3 length: 15 amino acids. In DNA form, the CDR3 reads TGTGCCAGTAGTATCGGACTAGCGGGAAGCAATGAGCAGTTCTTC. Amino acids: CASSIGLAGSNEQFF.

The rearrangement joins TRBV6-4 to TRBJ2-5; D possibly corresponds to TRBD2 (5 bases). This CDR3 spans 16 amino acids. Germline lookup yields CDR1 MRHNA and CDR2 SNTAGT. The V end was cut by 2 bases, the J end by 2 bases, with 15 bases between. The DNA of the CDR3 is TGTGCCAGCAGTGACACCCGAGTAGCGAATCAAGAGACCCAGTACTTC. It encodes CASSDTRVANQETQYF.

The gene calls are TRBV7-9 and TRBJ2-1, with 7 positions matching TRBD2. The CDR3 spans 12 residues. The J segment lost 13 bases and the V segment lost 0 bases, leaving 3 bases of the junction unmatched. Germline lookup yields CDR1 SEHNR and CDR2 FQNEAQ (reference sequence). The CDR3 DNA reads TGTGCCAGCAGCTTAGCAGCGGGGATCCAGTTCTTC. Residues: CASSLAAGIQFF.

The chain has TRBV19 and TRBJ2-1; D may be TRBD2 (6 bases). The CDR3 is 16 residues long. From germline, CDR1 is LNHDA and CDR2 SQIVND (reference sequence). V gave up 7 bases and J gave up 0 bases, with 16 bases separating them. The CDR3: CASTSGGADSYNEQFF. The CDR3 nucleotides are TGTGCCAGTACGAGCGGCGGGGCGGACTCCTACAATGAGCAGTTCTTC. The full variable domain, rest sourced from reference TRBV19 and TRBJ2-1, is DGGITQSPKYLFRKEGQNVTLSCEQNLNHDAMYWYRQDPGQGLRLIYYSQIVNDFQKGDIAEGYSVSREKKESFPLTVTSAQKNPTAFYLCASTSGGADSYNEQFFGPGTRLTVL.

The sample holds one count of this clone. The V gene is TRBV5-4, the J gene TRBJ1-3, with 7 bases matching TRBD1. The CDR3 runs to 14 residues. Trimming took 5 bases from V and 2 from J; bases not matched to a gene: 4. Germline lookup yields CDR1 SGHNT and CDR2 YYREEE (reference sequence). The CDR3 DNA reads as TGTGCCAGCAGGGTGGGGACAGCTGGAAACACCATATATTTT. It encodes CASRVGTAGNTIYF.

This clone occurred once. Other nucleotide sequences from this sample produce the same CDR3. This chain uses TRBV30 with TRBJ2-7; TRBD2 matches at 7 bases. The germline V gene encodes CDR1 GTSNPN and CDR2 SVGIG (reference sequence). The CDR3 has 12 residues. The V gene end was trimmed by 4 bases and the J gene end by 2 bases; junction bases not matched to a gene: 2. In nucleotides, the CDR3 is TGTGCCTGGACTAGCGGAGCCTACGAGCAGTACTTC. As protein: CAWTSGAYEQYF.

This chain links TRBV7-9 with TRBJ2-2; 14 bases match TRBD2. The CDR3 loop spans 17 amino acids. V trimming: 1 base; J trimming: 6 bases; junction bases outside the gene matches: 4. The V gene's germline CDR1 is SEHNR and CDR2 FQNEAQ (reference sequence). This chain's CDR3 is CASSLVGLAGAAGELFF. The CDR3 nucleotides read TGTGCCAGCAGCTTAGTGGGACTAGCGGGGGCCGCCGGGGAGCTGTTTTTT.

V gene TRBV19 combines with J gene TRBJ1-2; 11 bases line up with TRBD1. CDR1 LNHDA and CDR2 SQIVND come from the germline V gene (reference sequence). This CDR3 is built from 14 residues. Trimming took 3 bases from V and 6 from J; bases not matched to a gene: 3. The CDR3 sequence: CASSILGQGDGYTF. The CDR3 DNA is TGTGCCAGTAGTATTTTGGGACAGGGGGATGGCTACACCTTC.

This clone was found once. The chain carries TRBV18 and TRBJ1-1; 9 bases line up with TRBD1. The length of the CDR3 is 17 residues. Germline CDR1 and CDR2: KGHSH and LQKENI. V dropped 3 bases and J dropped 1; count of bases not matched to a gene: 9. The CDR3 spells CASSPGQGVTSNTEAFF. The CDR3 DNA is TGTGCCAGCTCACCGGGACAGGGAGTCACATCGAACACTGAAGCTTTCTTT.

This rearrangement joins TRBV7-6 to TRBJ2-7; TRBD1 agrees at 9 bases. Germline CDR1 SGHVS, CDR2 FNYEAQ. V trimming: 0 bases; J trimming: 5 bases; junction bases outside the gene matches: 11. The CDR3 extends over 17 amino acids. CDR3 region: CASSLAYFRDRENEQYF. Written as DNA, the CDR3 is TGTGCCAGCAGCTTAGCGTACTTCCGGGACAGGGAAAACGAGCAGTACTTC. The whole variable domain, remainder taken from reference TRBV7-6 and TRBJ2-7, is GAGVSQSPRYKVTKRGQDVALRCDPISGHVSLYWYRQALGQGPEFLTYFNYEAQQDKSGLPNDRFSAERPEGSISTLTIQRTEQRDSAMYRCASSLAYFRDRENEQYFGPGTRLTVT.

The chain couples TRBV7-9 to TRBJ1-1, with TRBD1 matching 7 bases. Germline lookup yields CDR1 SEHNR and CDR2 FQNEAQ (reference sequence). Trimming removed 5 bases from V and 0 bases from J; junction bases left unmatched: 18. CDR3 length: 19 residues. The CDR3 region has the DNA TGTGCCAGCAGCATAGGAGGTCGACAGGGTAGTTTCGTGAACACTGAAGCTTTCTTT. This translates into CASSIGGRQGSFVNTEAFF.

This clone was seen a handful of times. The genes are TRBV7-9 and TRBJ1-1; weak D call: TRBD1 (5 bases). Germline assignment: CDR1 SEHNR and CDR2 FQNEAQ (reference sequence). Trimming stripped 2 bases from V and 4 bases from J, with 14 bases between. This CDR3 has 15 amino acids. The CDR3 is CASSLQGRGGTEAFF. In DNA form, the CDR3 reads TGTGCCAGCAGCTTACAGGGACGCGGGGGCACTGAAGCTTTCTTT. Supplemented by reference TRBV7-9 and TRBJ1-1, the full variable domain reads DTGVSQNPRHKITKRGQNVTFRCDPISEHNRLYWYRQTLGQGPEFLTYFQNEAQLEKSRLLSDRFSAERPKGSFSTLEIQRTEQGDSAMYLCASSLQGRGGTEAFFGQGTRLTVV.

The chain joins TRBV19 to TRBJ1-1; D uncertain. V was trimmed by 7 bases and J by 2 bases, leaving 11 bases between them. Germline-derived CDR1 and CDR2 are LNHDA and SQIVND (reference sequence). The CDR3 extends over 13 amino acids. The CDR3 DNA follows: TGTGCCAGTACCCAAAGACTCAACACTGAAGCTTTCTTT. Translation gives CASTQRLNTEAFF.

The chain has TRBV10-1 and TRBJ2-5; 8 nucleotides match TRBD1. The CDR3 is 14 residues long. Germline lookup yields CDR1 WNHNN and CDR2 SYGVQD (reference sequence). Trimming took 5 bases from V and 4 from J; bases not matched to a gene: 6. CDR3 in DNA: TGCGCCAGCAGTCTCGACAGGGGCCGAGAGACCCAGTACTTC. Its translation is CASSLDRGRETQYF.

The sample holds one count of this clone. The chain uses TRBV3-1 (or the pseudogene TRBV3-2) and TRBJ1-5; D not resolved. The length of the CDR3 is 13 residues. V was pared by 0 bases and J by 6 bases, with 6 bases between. The germline V gene encodes CDR1 LGHDT and CDR2 YNNKEL (reference sequence). The CDR3 DNA reads TGTGCCAGCAGCCAAGATGTCCTTCAGCCCCAGCATTTT. It translates to CASSQDVLQPQHF.

The table lists this clone with a few counts. The V call is TRBV6-5, the J call TRBJ1-1; 7 nucleotides match TRBD1. V shed 2 bases, J shed 5 bases, and the junction held 2 bases outside the gene matches. CDR1 is MNHEY, CDR2 SVGAGI, per germline. There are 13 residues in the CDR3. Here the CDR3 reads CASSYRGRTEAFF. The CDR3 DNA is TGTGCCAGCAGTTACAGGGGGCGAACTGAAGCTTTCTTT.

The chain employs TRBV3-1 (or the pseudogene TRBV3-2) and TRBJ2-3; D perhaps matches TRBD2 (6 bases). Germline V gene sequence: CDR1 LGHDT, CDR2 YNNKEL (reference sequence). The CDR3 extends over 13 amino acids. Trimming took off 10 bases at V and 6 bases at J, with 17 bases between the two ends. The CDR3 spells CATRGGPGDTQYF. CDR3 DNA sequence: TGTGCCACCCGTGGAGGGCCCGGGGATACGCAGTATTTT.

V gene TRBV5-4 combines with J gene TRBJ2-3, with D tentatively TRBD2 (6 bases). The CDR3 contains 17 residues. Trimming removed 4 bases at V and 0 bases at J, with 18 bases between. Germline CDR1 reads SGHNT; CDR2 reads YYREEE (reference sequence). Here the CDR3 DNA reads TGTGCCAGCAGCGGAGGGCCTAGGCGGGAAAGCACAGATACGCAGTATTTT. Protein sequence: CASSGGPRRESTDTQYF.

The chain links TRBV3-1 (or the pseudogene TRBV3-2) to TRBJ1-2; the D gene is possibly TRBD1 (6 bases). CDR1 is LGHDT and CDR2 is YNNKEL in the germline V gene (reference sequence). The CDR3 is made up of 14 amino acids. V was shortened by 1 base and J by 2 bases, with 8 bases between the two germline ends. CDR3 sequence: CASSQVDRNYGYTF. As DNA, the CDR3 is TGTGCCAGCAGCCAAGTGGACAGAAACTATGGCTACACCTTC.

J is TRBJ1-4 and V is TRBV6-5; no clear D gene. In germline, CDR1 is MNHEY, CDR2 SVGAGI. The V gene lost 4 bases and the J gene lost 0 bases, with 9 bases spanning the gap. This CDR3 is 15 amino acids long. In nucleotides, the CDR3 is TGTGCCAGCAGTTTATCAGGCTCAACTAATGAAAAACTGTTTTTT. This sequence encodes CASSLSGSTNEKLFF.